Listed below are T cell receptor beta chains from one sample, sequenced in a study of T cell repertoires in cytomegalovirus infection. Using its own MiXCR run on the reads, TCRdb lists one record per CDR3 protein. The sample consists of approximately 190,000 distinct CDR3 sequences, over 25% of them appearing once. The sequencing input was PBMCs. These receptors came from a human donor in good health (CMV status not recorded). Some clones in this sample may be carry-over from other donors' samples. Each CDR3 is given with its conserved first and last residue. D genes are given only for firm matches. The size of a clone is reported for some rows only, either as once, few or many, or as a class for expanded clones.

CDR3 length	J gene	clone size	D gene	V gene	CDR3 DNA	CDR3 protein
16	TRBJ2-5	NA	TRBD1	TRBV12-3/TRBV12-4	TGTGCCAGCAGTTTAATGGGACAGGGGAACGGTGAGACCCAGTACTTC	CASSLMGQGNGETQYF
15	TRBJ1-2	many	NA	TRBV7-2	TGTGCCAGCAGCTTATATCCAGACAGTAACTATGGCTACACCTTC	CASSLYPDSNYGYTF
15	TRBJ1-1	NA	NA	TRBV23-1	TGCGCCAGCAGTCGAAGCAACAGAAGGAACACTGAAGCTTTCTTT	CASSRSNRRNTEAFF
15	TRBJ2-7	few	TRBD1	TRBV4-2	TGTGCCAGCAGCCGATCCGGGACAGAGGCCTACGAGCAGTACTTC	CASSRSGTEAYEQYF
12	TRBJ1-1	few	NA	TRBV7-2	TGTGCCAGCAGCCCCTACCTGGGGGAAGCTTTCTTT	CASSPYLGEAFF
15	TRBJ2-1	many	TRBD2	TRBV5-6	TGTGCCAGCAGCTTGCAGCTAGCGGGGGGCAATGAGCAGTTCTTC	CASSLQLAGGNEQFF
16	TRBJ2-1	few	TRBD2	TRBV7-8	TGTGCCAGCAGCTTAGTGGGCGGGGGGGCTTACAATGAGCAGTTCTTC	CASSLVGGGAYNEQFF
14	TRBJ1-2	many	NA	TRBV7-8	TGTGCCAGCAGCCAACAGGGTTCCATCTATGGCTACACCTTC	CASSQQGSIYGYTF
15	TRBJ2-2	few	TRBD1	TRBV20-1	TGCAGTGCTAGACCGGGACAGGGATTTTCCGGGGAGCTGTTTTTT	CSARPGQGFSGELFF
17	TRBJ2-2	NA	NA	TRBV6-2/TRBV6-3	TGTGCCAGCAGTTACGGGGGGACGGGGTCGAACACCGGGGAGCTGTTTTTT	CASSYGGTGSNTGELFF
14	TRBJ2-1	few	NA	TRBV20-1	TGCAGTGCCGCGGGACTCCAATCCTACAATGAGCAGTTCTTC	CSAAGLQSYNEQFF
16	TRBJ2-3	NA	NA	TRBV29-1	TGCAGCGTTGTGGGCGAATTAAGAACTAGCACAGATACGCAGTATTTT	CSVVGELRTSTDTQYF